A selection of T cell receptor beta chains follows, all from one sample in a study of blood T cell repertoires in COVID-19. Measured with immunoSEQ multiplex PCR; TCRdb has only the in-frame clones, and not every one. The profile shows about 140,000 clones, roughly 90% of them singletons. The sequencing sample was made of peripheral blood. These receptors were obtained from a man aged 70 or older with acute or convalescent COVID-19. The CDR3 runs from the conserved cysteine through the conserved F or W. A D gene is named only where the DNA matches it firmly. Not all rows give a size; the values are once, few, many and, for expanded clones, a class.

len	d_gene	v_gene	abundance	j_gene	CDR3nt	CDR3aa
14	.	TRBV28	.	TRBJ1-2	TGTGCCAGCAGTTTAGAACAGGTCCTGCGTGGCTACACCTTC	CASSLEQVLRGYTF
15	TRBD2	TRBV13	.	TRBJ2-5	TGTGCCAGCAGCTTAAGCGGGGGAGGGCAAGAGACCCAGTACTTC	CASSLSGGGQETQYF
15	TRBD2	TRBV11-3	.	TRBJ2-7	TGTGCCAGCAGCCCCCGGGAGGGCGGCTTGTACGAGCAGTACTTC	CASSPREGGLYEQYF
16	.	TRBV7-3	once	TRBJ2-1	TGTGCCAGCAGCTTAACTCCGTTGAGCTCCTACAATGAGCAGTTCTTC	CASSLTPLSSYNEQFF
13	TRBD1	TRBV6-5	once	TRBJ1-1	TGTGCCAGCAGAGGGACAGGGGTTAGCGAAGCTTTCTTT	CASRGTGVSEAFF
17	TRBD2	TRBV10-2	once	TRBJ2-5	TGCGCCAGCAGTGGGTTTGCGGGAGAGGTGGGCAGGGAGACCCAGTACTTC	CASSGFAGEVGRETQYF
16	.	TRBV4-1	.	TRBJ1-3	TGCGCCAGCAGCCAAGTACAGCCAACATCTGGAAACACCATATATTTT	CASSQVQPTSGNTIYF
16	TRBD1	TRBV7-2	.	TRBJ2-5	TGTGCCAGCAGCCGGGCCGGGACAGGGGCCCCAAAGACCCAGTACTTC	CASSRAGTGAPKTQYF
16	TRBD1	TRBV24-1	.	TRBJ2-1	TGTGCCACCAGTGAGCCAGACAGGGCAACCTACAATGAGCAGTTCTTC	CATSEPDRATYNEQFF
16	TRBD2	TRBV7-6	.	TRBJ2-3	TGTGCCAGCAGCGAAGCGGGAGGGATTAGCACAGATACGCAGTATTTT	CASSEAGGISTDTQYF
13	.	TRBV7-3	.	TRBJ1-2	TGTGCCAGCAGTCGCTTACAGGGATATGGCTACACCTTC	CASSRLQGYGYTF
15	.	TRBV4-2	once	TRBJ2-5	TGTGCCAGCAGCCAAGAGGGCGGGGAGGCTCGGCCCCAGTACTTC	CASSQEGGEARPQYF
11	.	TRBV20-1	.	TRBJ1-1	TGCAGTGCTCCCTCGGACACTGAAGCTTTCTTT	CSAPSDTEAFF